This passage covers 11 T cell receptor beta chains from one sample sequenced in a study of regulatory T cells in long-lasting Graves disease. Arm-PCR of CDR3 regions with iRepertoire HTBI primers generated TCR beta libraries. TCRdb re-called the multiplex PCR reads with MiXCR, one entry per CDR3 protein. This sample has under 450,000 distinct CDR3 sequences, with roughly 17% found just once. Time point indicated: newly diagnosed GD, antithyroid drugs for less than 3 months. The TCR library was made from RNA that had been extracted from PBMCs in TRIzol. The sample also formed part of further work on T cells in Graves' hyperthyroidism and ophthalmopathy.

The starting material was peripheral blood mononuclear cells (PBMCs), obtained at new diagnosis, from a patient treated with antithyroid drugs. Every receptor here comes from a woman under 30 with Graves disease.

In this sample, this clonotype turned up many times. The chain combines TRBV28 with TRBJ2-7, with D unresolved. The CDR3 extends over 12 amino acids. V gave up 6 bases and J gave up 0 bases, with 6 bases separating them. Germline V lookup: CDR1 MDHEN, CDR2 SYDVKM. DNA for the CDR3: TGTGCCAGCAGCTCCGTCTCCTACGAGCAGTACTTC. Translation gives CASSSVSYEQYF.

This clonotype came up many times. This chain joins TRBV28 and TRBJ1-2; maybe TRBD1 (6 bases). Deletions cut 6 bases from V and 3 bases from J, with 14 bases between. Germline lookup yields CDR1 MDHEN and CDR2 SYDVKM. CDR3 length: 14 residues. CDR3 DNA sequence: TGTGCCAGCAGCCGCCCTGGGGGCTACTATGGCTACACCTTC. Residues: CASSRPGGYYGYTF.

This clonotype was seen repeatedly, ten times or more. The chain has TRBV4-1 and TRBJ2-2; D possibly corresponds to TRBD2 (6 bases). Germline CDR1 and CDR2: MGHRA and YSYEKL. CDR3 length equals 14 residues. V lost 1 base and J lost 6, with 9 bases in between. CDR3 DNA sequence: TGCGCCAGCAGCCAAGGGTGGGAGGCCGGGGAGCTGTTTTTT. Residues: CASSQGWEAGELFF.

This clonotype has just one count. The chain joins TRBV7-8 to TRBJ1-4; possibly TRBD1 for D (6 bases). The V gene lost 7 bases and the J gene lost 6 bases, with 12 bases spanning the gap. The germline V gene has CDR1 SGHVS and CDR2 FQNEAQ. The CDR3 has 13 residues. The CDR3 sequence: CASKGGAYEKLFF. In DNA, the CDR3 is TGTGCCAGCAAAGGGGGGGCTTATGAAAAACTGTTTTTT.

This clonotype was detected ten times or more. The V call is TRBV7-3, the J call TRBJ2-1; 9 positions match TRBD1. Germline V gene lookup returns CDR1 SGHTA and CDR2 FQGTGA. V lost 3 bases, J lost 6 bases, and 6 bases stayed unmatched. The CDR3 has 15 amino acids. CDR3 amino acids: CASSLSQGASNEQFF. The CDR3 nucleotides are TGTGCCAGCAGCTTGTCACAGGGGGCTAGCAATGAGCAGTTCTTC.

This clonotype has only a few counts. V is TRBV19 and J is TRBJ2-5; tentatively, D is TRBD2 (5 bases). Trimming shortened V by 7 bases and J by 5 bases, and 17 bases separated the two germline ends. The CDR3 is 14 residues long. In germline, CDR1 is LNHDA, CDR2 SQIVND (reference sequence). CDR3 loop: CASTSGGHRETQYF. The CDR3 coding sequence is TGTGCCAGTACCTCAGGCGGGCACCGGGAGACCCAGTACTTC.

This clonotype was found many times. For the CDR3, the DNA is TGTGCCAGCAGTGGAGGTGCGGGGAACAATCAGCCCCAGCATTTT. It encodes CASSGGAGNNQPQHF. This chain uses TRBV2 with TRBJ1-5, with D unresolved. V was trimmed by 4 bases and J by 3 bases, leaving 13 bases between them. The CDR3 length is 15 residues. Looked up from germline, CDR1 is SNHLY and CDR2 is FYNNEI.

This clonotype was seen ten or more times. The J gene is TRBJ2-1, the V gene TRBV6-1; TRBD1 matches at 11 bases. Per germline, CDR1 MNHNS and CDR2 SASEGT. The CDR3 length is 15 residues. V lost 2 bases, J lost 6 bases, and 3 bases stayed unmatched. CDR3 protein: CASSEFGTGGNEQFF. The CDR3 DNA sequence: TGTGCCAGCAGTGAATTCGGGACAGGGGGCAATGAGCAGTTCTTC.

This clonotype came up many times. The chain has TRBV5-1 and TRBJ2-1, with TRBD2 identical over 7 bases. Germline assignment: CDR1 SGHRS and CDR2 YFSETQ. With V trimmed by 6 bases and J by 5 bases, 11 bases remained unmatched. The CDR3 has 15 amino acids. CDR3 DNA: TGCGCCAGCACGAATAGGGAGGGACTACACAATGAGCAGTTCTTC. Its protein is CASTNREGLHNEQFF.

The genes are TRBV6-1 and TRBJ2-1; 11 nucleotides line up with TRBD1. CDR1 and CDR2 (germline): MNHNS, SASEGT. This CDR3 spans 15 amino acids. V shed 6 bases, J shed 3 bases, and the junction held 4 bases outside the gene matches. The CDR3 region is CASRAGTGGYNEQFF. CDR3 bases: TGTGCCAGCAGGGCCGGGACAGGGGGCTACAATGAGCAGTTCTTC.

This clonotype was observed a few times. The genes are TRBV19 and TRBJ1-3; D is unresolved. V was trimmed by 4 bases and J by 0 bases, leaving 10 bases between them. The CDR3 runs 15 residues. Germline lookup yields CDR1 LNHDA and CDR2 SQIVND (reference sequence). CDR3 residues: CASSRGRFSGNTIYF. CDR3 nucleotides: TGTGCCAGTAGTAGAGGACGTTTCTCTGGAAACACCATATATTTT.